Given below is one TCR beta chain in context. This sample is drawn from a study of T cell changes during pregnancy in multiple sclerosis. Produced via immunoSEQ multiplex PCR; TCRdb's table is partial and in-frame only. The top ten hold 3.5% of the sample, which has 65,000 to 90,000 clones, about 90% seen once. The V and J ends lost 6 bases and 4 bases respectively, with 13 bases between them. The CDR3 is made up of 13 amino acids. The germline V gene encodes CDR1 ENHRY and CDR2 SYGVKD. The sequence derives from a female donor in good health, serving as a control in a pregnancy study. Some clones in this sample may be carry-over from other donors' samples. The sample in question was PBMCs, obtained in the first trimester of pregnancy. This rearrangement joins TRBV10-3 to TRBJ2-7; D is ambiguous. CDR3: CAIRSLDWYEQYF. CDR3 DNA sequence: TGTGCCATCAGGTCTCTAGATTGGTACGAGCAGTACTTC.